The entry that follows covers one T cell receptor beta chain sequence. Original methodology: Amplification of reference gene primers provided the estimated nucleated cell counts. Here immunoSEQ multiplex PCR was the method, and the copy in TCRdb shows in-frame clones only, minus some. The DNA gave D and trimming, while V, J and clone size come from that table. The table records under 250,000 clones, 65% to 85% of them present only once. This CDR3 contains 16 residues. Trimming shortened V by 4 bases and J by 0 bases, and 15 bases separated the two germline ends. Germline loops: CDR1 SGHRS, CDR2 YFSETQ. The data derive from a study of blood T cell repertoires in COVID-19. Turning to the study itself: Spain, Italy and the United States supplied samples that represented acute and convalescent COVID-19. Sources were T cells, B-cell-depleted T cells, or PBMCs; the material itself was cDNA or gDNA.

V is TRBV5-1 and J is TRBJ2-3; TRBD1 is a possible D gene (6 bases). This clonotype was obtained from a man in his forties or fifties with acute or convalescent COVID-19. Sequencing was done on a sample of peripheral blood. The CDR3 sequence: CASSPQQGPSTDTQYF. The CDR3 DNA sequence: TGCGCCAGCAGCCCTCAACAGGGTCCTAGCACAGATACGCAGTATTTT. Filled out from reference TRBV5-1 and TRBJ2-3, the complete variable domain reads KAGVTQTPRYLIKTRGQQVTLSCSPISGHRSVSWYQQTPGQGLQFLFEYFSETQRNKGNFPGRFSGRQFSNSRSEMNVSTLELGDSALYLCASSPQQGPSTDTQYFGPGTRLTVL.